Listed here are 15 T cell receptor beta chains from one sample, sequenced in a study of response to subunit inactivated influenza vaccine (dated by TCRdb to the late 2010s). The time point label, as the study defines it: 45 to 50 days after influenza vaccine administration. The protocol used for the library was RT-PCR. The run used an Illumina HiSeq 2500. Using fastp trimming at Q25 and MiXCR clonotype assembly, TCRdb reanalyzed the public sequencing data and kept in-frame beta chains. Rows are unified per CDR3 protein, each entry keeping the most common DNA and genes. The sample contains a few hundred thousand distinct CDR3 sequences, approximately 11% of them found a single time. In total, the top ten clones hold 12% of the sample. The sample here was PBMCs from blood, taken more than 35 days after vaccination. The receptors come from a man in his fifties who received an inactivated influenza vaccine. Donor details come from another sample of the same person, matched by shared clones.

V is TRBV28 and J is TRBJ1-6; 10 bases agree with TRBD1. CDR1 is MDHEN and CDR2 is SYDVKM in the germline V gene. The V segment lost 4 bases and the J segment 9 bases; nucleotides outside the gene matches: 9. The CDR3 totals 16 residues. The CDR3 DNA sequence: TGTGCCAGCAGTTCCCCCGCCGGGACAGGGGTTTCACCCCTCCACTTT. This sequence encodes CASSSPAGTGVSPLHF. Together with reference TRBV28 and TRBJ1-6, the CDR3 gives the full variable domain: DVKVTQSSRYLVKRTGEKVFLECVQDMDHENMFWYRQDPGLGLRLIYFSYDVKMKEKGDIPEGYSVSREKKERFSLILESASTNQTSMYLCASSSPAGTGVSPLHFGNGTRLTVT.

This chain joins TRBV6-2 or TRBV6-3 and TRBJ1-1; D ambiguous. V was cut by 2 bases and J by 7 bases, with 5 bases left in between. Germline V CDR1 and CDR2: MNHEY, SVGEGT. The CDR3 covers 11 residues. CDR3 sequence reads: CASSYGSEAFF. CDR3 bases: TGTGCCAGCAGTTACGGTAGTGAAGCTTTCTTT.

The CDR3 nucleotides are TGTGCCAGCGGGTCCCGGGACAGGGCTCACTATGGCTACACCTTC. Its protein is CASGSRDRAHYGYTF. This chain uses TRBV6-1 with TRBJ1-2; 9 nucleotides line up with TRBD1. V lost 8 bases and J lost 3; bases outside the gene matches: 10. CDR3 length: 15 residues. Germline CDR1 MNHNS, CDR2 SASEGT.

This chain links TRBV5-6 with TRBJ2-3, with TRBD2 matching over 12 bases. Germline lookup yields CDR1 SGHDT and CDR2 YYEEEE. V lost 4 bases to trimming and J lost 5 bases; unmatched junction nucleotides: 5. This CDR3 spans 15 amino acids. CDR3: CASSISSGRGDTQYF. The DNA of the CDR3 is TGTGCCAGCAGCATCTCTAGCGGGAGGGGAGATACGCAGTATTTT.

The V gene is TRBV27, the J gene TRBJ2-1; 9 bases line up with TRBD2. Germline CDR1 and CDR2: MNHEY and SMNVEV (reference sequence). CDR3 length: 17 residues. J lost 1 base, V lost 3 bases, and 7 bases had no gene match. The CDR3 reads CASSFGSGLASYNEQFF. The CDR3 DNA sequence: TGTGCCAGCAGTTTTGGGAGCGGACTAGCGTCCTACAATGAGCAGTTCTTC.

This clonotype was observed a handful of times. The chain uses TRBV5-1 and TRBJ1-1; 9 nucleotides align to TRBD1. Germline CDR1 is SGHRS and CDR2 is YFSETQ. Losses at the gene ends were 7 bases for V and 5 bases for J; bases not matched to a gene: 18. CDR3 length: 17 amino acids. CDR3 loop: CASRPLTGGKGRTEAFF. The CDR3 region has the DNA TGCGCCAGCCGACCGTTGACAGGGGGAAAGGGGAGGACTGAAGCTTTCTTT.

This clonotype was detected a few times. The chain recombines TRBV12-3 or TRBV12-4 with TRBJ1-1, with D unresolved. The CDR3 sequence is 12 residues long. Between the trimmed V and J ends, which lost 3 bases and 8 bases, there was a span of 10 bases. CDR3 sequence reads: CASSFGRGEAFF. The DNA for the CDR3 is TGTGCCAGCAGTTTTGGGAGAGGGGAAGCTTTCTTT.

The table lists this clonotype with many counts. The chain carries TRBV14 and TRBJ2-7; D ambiguous. Germline CDR1 reads SGHDN; CDR2 reads FVKESK. Deletions cut 0 bases from V and 3 bases from J, with 9 bases between. This CDR3 has 14 amino acids. CDR3 sequence reads: CASSQEFRGYEQYF. CDR3 sequence (DNA): TGTGCCAGCAGCCAAGAGTTTCGCGGCTACGAGCAGTACTTC.

This clonotype came up many times. The chain has TRBV29-1 and TRBJ2-7; 13 nucleotides align to TRBD2. V shed 6 bases and J 0 bases; nucleotides not matched to a gene: 14. The germline CDR1 and CDR2 sequences are SQVTM and ANQGSEA. The CDR3 has 18 amino acids. This CDR3 reads CSVTRTSGRQKSSYEQYF. The DNA for the CDR3 is TGCAGCGTAACCCGGACTAGCGGGAGACAAAAGAGCTCCTACGAGCAGTACTTC.

The V call is TRBV5-1, the J call TRBJ2-3; D is possibly TRBD1 (5 bases). The length of the CDR3 is 15 residues. CDR1 and CDR2 from the germline V gene are SGHRS and YFSETQ. The V end was cut by 2 bases, the J end by 6 bases, with 16 bases between. The DNA for the CDR3 is TGCGCCAGCAGCTTAGGCCCACTCTCAGGGGATACGCAGTATTTT. Residues: CASSLGPLSGDTQYF.

This rearrangement joins TRBV11-3 to TRBJ2-3; TRBD2 might be the D (6 bases). The V and J ends lost 6 bases and 5 bases respectively, with 9 bases between them. The germline gives CDR1 SGHNT, CDR2 YENEEA. The CDR3 totals 12 residues. CDR3 sequence: CASRVRGDTQYF. In DNA form, the CDR3 reads TGTGCCAGCAGGGTGCGGGGAGATACGCAGTATTTT.

This clonotype came up many times. The V and J genes are TRBV12-3 or TRBV12-4 and TRBJ2-3; tentative D call: TRBD1 (6 bases). This CDR3 has 14 residues. The V and J ends lost 2 bases and 5 bases respectively, with 11 bases between them. Here the CDR3 reads CASSLRQEGDTQYF. The CDR3 nucleotides are TGTGCCAGCAGTTTAAGACAGGAAGGAGATACGCAGTATTTT.

In its sample, this clonotype was seen a few times. This rearrangement joins TRBV5-1 to TRBJ2-5; 10 bases agree with TRBD1. Germline assignment: CDR1 SGHRS and CDR2 YFSETQ. V was pared by 4 bases and J by 2 bases, with 11 bases of the junction left unmatched. The CDR3 is 17 residues long. CDR3 DNA: TGCGCCAGCAGCCCCTCCGGGACAGGGGATGGTCAAGAGACCCAGTACTTC. Amino acid sequence: CASSPSGTGDGQETQYF.

The chain carries TRBV10-3 and TRBJ2-1; possible D gene TRBD1, 5 bases. Trimming removed 9 bases from V and 5 bases from J, with 14 bases in between. Germline loops: CDR1 ENHRY, CDR2 SYGVKD. The CDR3 runs to 13 residues. CDR3 in DNA: TGTGCCATTAAGGGGCAGAGTCACAATGAGCAGTTCTTC. Its translation: CAIKGQSHNEQFF.

This clonotype was counted between two and nine times. The chain carries TRBV6-2 or TRBV6-3 and TRBJ2-7; D is possibly TRBD1 (5 bases). V lost 0 bases to trimming and J lost 0 bases, with 12 bases between them. The CDR3 runs 16 residues. Germline assignment: CDR1 MNHEY and CDR2 SVGEGT. CDR3 DNA sequence: TGTGCCAGCAGTTACTCGACGACAGTACCCTCCTACGAGCAGTACTTC. Translated, it gives CASSYSTTVPSYEQYF.